This T cell receptor (beta chain) stems from a study of technical replicates of blood from four donors. Method: immunoSEQ multiplex PCR; TCRdb's copy keeps in-frame clones and lacks some. This sample has roughly 14,000 clones, with 70% to 90% found just once. Per the germline V gene, CDR1 is LNHDA and CDR2 is SQIVND (reference sequence). The CDR3 covers 13 residues. V was pared by 7 bases and J by 4 bases, with 4 bases of the junction left unmatched. Sequenced input: PBMCs. This receptor was obtained from a human donor in good health. This chain joins TRBV19 and TRBJ2-7, with TRBD2 matching 10 bases. The CDR3 DNA reads TGTGCCAGTACGGCTAGCGGGAGATACGAGCAGTACTTC. Protein: CASTASGRYEQYF.